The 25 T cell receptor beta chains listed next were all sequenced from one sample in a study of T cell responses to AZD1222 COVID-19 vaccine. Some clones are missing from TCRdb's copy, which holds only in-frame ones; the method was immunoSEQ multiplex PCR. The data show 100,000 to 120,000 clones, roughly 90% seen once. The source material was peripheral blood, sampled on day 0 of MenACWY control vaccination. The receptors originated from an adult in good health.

The CDR3: CASSLGQGALDQPQHF. The CDR3, as DNA: TGTGCCAGCAGCTTGGGACAGGGGGCGCTGGATCAGCCCCAGCATTTT. This chain connects TRBV5-6 to TRBJ1-5, with 10 bases lining up with TRBD1. V shed 0 bases, J shed 5 bases, and the junction held 5 bases outside the gene matches. Germline V gene sequence: CDR1 SGHDT, CDR2 YYEEEE. The CDR3 sequence is 16 residues long.

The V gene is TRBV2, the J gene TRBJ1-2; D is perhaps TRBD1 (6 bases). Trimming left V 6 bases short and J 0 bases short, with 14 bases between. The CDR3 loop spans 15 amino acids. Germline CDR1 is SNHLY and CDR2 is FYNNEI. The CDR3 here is CASRLRDTTNYGYTF. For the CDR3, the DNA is TGTGCCAGCAGGCTCCGGGACACGACTAACTATGGCTACACCTTC.

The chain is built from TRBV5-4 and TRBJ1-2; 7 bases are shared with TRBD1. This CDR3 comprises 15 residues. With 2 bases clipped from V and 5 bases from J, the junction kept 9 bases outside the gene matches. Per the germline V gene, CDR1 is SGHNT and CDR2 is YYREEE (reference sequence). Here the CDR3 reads CASSLTGALGYGYTF. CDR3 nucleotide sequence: TGTGCCAGCAGCTTAACAGGGGCCCTGGGGTATGGCTACACCTTC.

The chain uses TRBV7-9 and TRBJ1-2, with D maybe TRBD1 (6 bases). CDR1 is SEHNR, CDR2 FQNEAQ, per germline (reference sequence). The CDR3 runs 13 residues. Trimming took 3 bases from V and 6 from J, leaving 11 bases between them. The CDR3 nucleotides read TGTGCCAGCAGCTTTGAACAGGGTCATGGCTACACCTTC. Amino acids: CASSFEQGHGYTF.

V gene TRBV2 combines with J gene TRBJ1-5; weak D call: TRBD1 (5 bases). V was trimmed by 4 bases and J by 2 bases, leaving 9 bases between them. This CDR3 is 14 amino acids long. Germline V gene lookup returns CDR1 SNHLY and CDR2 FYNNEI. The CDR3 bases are TGTGCCAGCAGTGCAGGGTATGGCAATCAGCCCCAGCATTTT. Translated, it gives CASSAGYGNQPQHF.

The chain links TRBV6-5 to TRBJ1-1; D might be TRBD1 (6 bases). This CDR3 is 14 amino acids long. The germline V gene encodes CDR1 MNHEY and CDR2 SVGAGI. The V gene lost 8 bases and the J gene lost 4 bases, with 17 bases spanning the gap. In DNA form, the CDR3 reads TGTGCCAGCTCCGAAGCGGGACACCGCACTGAAGCTTTCTTT. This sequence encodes CASSEAGHRTEAFF.

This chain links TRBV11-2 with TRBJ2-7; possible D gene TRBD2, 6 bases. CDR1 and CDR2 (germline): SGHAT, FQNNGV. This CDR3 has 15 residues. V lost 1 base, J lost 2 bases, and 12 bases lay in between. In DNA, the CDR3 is TGTGCCAGCAGCTTAGGCCGGGAGCCTGCCTACGAGCAGTACTTC. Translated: CASSLGREPAYEQYF.

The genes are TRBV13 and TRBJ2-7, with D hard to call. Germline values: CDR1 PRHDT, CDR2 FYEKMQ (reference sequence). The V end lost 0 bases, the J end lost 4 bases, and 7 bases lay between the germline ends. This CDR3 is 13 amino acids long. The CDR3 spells CASSLGPGYEQYF. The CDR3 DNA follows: TGTGCCAGCAGCTTAGGCCCGGGTTACGAGCAGTACTTC.

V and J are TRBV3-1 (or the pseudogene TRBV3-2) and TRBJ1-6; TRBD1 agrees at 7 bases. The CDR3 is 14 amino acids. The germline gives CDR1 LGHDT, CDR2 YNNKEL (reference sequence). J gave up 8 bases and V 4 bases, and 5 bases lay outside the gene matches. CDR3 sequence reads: CASSRTGSDSPLHF. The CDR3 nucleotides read TGTGCCAGCAGCCGGACAGGATCGGATTCACCCCTCCACTTT.

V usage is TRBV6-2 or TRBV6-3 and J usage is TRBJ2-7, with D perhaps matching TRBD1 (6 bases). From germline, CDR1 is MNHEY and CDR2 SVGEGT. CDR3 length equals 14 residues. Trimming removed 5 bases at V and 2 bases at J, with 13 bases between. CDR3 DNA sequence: TGTGCCAGCAGTAACCGGGACAAGCCCTACGAGCAGTACTTC. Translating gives CASSNRDKPYEQYF.

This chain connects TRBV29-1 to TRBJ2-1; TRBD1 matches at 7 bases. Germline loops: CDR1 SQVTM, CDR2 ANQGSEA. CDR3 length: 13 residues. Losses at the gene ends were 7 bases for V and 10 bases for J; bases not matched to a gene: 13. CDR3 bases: TGCAGCGGGTGGGGACAGAGCCTTCGGGAGCAGTTCTTC. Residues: CSGWGQSLREQFF.

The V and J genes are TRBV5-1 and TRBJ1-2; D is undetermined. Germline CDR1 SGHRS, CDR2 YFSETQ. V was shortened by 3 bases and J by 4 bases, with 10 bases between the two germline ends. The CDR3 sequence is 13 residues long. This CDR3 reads CASSSNIGYGYTF. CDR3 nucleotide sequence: TGCGCCAGCAGCTCTAATATCGGCTATGGCTACACCTTC.

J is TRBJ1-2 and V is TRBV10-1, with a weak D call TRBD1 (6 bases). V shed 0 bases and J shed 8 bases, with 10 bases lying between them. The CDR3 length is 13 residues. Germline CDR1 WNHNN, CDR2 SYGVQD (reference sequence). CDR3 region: CASSESGGWGYTF. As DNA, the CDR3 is TGCGCCAGCAGTGAGTCGGGGGGCTGGGGCTACACCTTC.

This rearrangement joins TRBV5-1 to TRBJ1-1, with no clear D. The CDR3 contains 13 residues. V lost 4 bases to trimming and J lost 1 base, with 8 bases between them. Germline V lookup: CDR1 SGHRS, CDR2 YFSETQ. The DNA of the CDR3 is TGCGCCAGCAGCCTGACACCGAACACTGAAGCTTTCTTT. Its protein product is CASSLTPNTEAFF.

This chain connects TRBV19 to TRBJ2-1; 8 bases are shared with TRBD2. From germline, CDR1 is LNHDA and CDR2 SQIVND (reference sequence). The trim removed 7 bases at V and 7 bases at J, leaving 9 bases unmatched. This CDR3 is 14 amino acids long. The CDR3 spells CASTSGTRLNEQFF. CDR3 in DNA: TGTGCCAGTACCTCCGGGACTAGGCTAAATGAGCAGTTCTTC.

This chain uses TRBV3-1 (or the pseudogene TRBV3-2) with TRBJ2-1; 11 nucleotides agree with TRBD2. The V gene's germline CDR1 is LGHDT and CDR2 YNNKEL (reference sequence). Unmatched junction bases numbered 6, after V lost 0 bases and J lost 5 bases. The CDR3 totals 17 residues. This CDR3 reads CASSQEGSGGADNEQFF. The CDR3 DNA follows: TGTGCCAGCAGCCAAGAAGGTAGCGGGGGGGCCGACAATGAGCAGTTCTTC.

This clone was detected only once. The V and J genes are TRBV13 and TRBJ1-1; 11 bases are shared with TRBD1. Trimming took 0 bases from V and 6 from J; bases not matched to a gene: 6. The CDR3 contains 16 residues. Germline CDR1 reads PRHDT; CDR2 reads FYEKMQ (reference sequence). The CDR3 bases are TGTGCCAGCAGCTTAGGCCTGGGACAGGGGGTCCCTGAAGCTTTCTTT. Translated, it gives CASSLGLGQGVPEAFF. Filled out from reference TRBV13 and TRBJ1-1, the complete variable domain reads AAGVIQSPRHLIKEKRETATLKCYPIPRHDTVYWYQQGPGQDPQFLISFYEKMQSDKGSIPDRFSAQQFSDYHSELNMSSLELGDSALYFCASSLGLGQGVPEAFFGQGTRLTVV.

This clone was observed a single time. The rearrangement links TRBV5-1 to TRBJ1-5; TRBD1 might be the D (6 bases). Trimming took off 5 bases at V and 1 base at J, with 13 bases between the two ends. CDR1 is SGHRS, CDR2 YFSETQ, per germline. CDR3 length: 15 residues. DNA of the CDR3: TGCGCCAGCAGTCCACAGGGTTACAGCAATCAGCCCCAGCATTTT. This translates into CASSPQGYSNQPQHF.

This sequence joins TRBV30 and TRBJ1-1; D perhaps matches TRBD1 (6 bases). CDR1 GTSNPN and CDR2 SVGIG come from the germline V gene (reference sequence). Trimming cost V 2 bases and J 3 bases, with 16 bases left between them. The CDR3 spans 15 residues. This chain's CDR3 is CAWSYRAAGDTEAFF. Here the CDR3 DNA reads TGTGCCTGGAGTTACAGGGCTGCGGGGGACACTGAAGCTTTCTTT.

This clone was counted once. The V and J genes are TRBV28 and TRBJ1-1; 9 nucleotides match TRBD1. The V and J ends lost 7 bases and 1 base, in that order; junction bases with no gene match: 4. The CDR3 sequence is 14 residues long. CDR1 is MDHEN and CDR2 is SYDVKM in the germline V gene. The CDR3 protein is CASKQGAPNTEAFF. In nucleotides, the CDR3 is TGTGCCAGCAAACAGGGGGCACCGAACACTGAAGCTTTCTTT.

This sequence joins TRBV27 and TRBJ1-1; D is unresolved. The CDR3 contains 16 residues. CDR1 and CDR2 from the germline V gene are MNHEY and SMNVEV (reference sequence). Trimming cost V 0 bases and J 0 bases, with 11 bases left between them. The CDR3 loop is CASSLSGSALNTEAFF. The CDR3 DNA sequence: TGTGCCAGCAGTTTATCGGGCTCAGCTCTGAACACTGAAGCTTTCTTT.

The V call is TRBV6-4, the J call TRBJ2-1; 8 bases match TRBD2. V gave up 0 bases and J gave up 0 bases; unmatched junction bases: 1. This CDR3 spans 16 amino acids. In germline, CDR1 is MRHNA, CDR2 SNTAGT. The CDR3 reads CASSDSGTSSYNEQFF. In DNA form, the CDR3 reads TGTGCCAGCAGTGACTCCGGGACTAGCTCCTACAATGAGCAGTTCTTC.

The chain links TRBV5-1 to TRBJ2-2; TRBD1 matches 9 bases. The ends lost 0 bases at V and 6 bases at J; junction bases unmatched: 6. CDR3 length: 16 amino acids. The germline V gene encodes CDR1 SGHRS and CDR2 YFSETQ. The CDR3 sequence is CASSLAGQGVSGELFF. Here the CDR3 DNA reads TGCGCCAGCAGCTTGGCGGGACAGGGTGTTTCCGGGGAGCTGTTTTTT.

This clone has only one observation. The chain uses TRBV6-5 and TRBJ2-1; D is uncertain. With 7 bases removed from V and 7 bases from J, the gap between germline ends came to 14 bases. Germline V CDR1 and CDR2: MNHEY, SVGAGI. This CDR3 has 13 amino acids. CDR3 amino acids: CASTPDGLNEQFF. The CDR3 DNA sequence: TGTGCCAGCACACCGGACGGCTTAAATGAGCAGTTCTTC.

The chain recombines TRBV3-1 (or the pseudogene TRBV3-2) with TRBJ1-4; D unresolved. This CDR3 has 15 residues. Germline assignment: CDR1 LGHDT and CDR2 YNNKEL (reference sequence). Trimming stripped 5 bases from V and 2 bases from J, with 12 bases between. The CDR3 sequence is CASSGSPATNEKLFF. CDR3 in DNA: TGTGCCAGCAGCGGCAGCCCGGCCACTAATGAAAAACTGTTTTTT.